The rows below give T cell receptor beta chains drawn from one sample of a study of cytomegalovirus exposure and HLA in healthy donors. Method: immunoSEQ multiplex PCR; TCRdb's copy keeps in-frame clones and lacks some. Of around 130,000 clones in the sample, over 65% were seen once. What was sequenced was PBMCs. These receptors all stem from a woman aged 40 to 50 in good health and CMV-seropositive. The CDR3 runs from the conserved cysteine through the conserved F or W.

v_gene	j_gene	CDR3aa
TRBV2	TRBJ2-4	CASAGVKNIQYF
TRBV6-5	TRBJ1-1	CASRGQGGHTEAFF
TRBV6-6	TRBJ2-7	CASSIPGQGAYEQYF
TRBV11-3	TRBJ2-7	CASSFSREGEQYF
TRBV19	TRBJ1-1	CASTPSHRVATEAFF
TRBV2	TRBJ1-2	CASSDSYGYTF
TRBV6-5	TRBJ1-3	CASVGLSNSGNTIYF
TRBV19	TRBJ2-7	CASSIGGLAAYEQYF
TRBV10-3	TRBJ1-5	CAISESTGQPQHF
TRBV12-2	TRBJ2-1	CASRLGIRGHNEQFF
TRBV18	TRBJ1-1	CASSPRETEAFF
TRBV19	TRBJ1-3	CASSTGQGNTIYF
TRBV10-2	TRBJ2-1	CASSDLNNEQFF
TRBV6-5	TRBJ2-7	CASRGTSGIYEQYF
TRBV7-9	TRBJ2-5	CASSLALDSDETQYF
TRBV5-1	TRBJ2-1	CASSPWTGSISYNEQFF
TRBV5-1	TRBJ2-1	CASSLDSGRAREQFF
TRBV29-1	TRBJ1-1	CSVDGRPNTEAFF
TRBV28	TRBJ2-7	CASTNSGRIRDEQYF
TRBV9	TRBJ2-7	CASSVAGASYEQYF
TRBV7-2	TRBJ2-1	CASSPAVNSYNEQFF
TRBV2	TRBJ1-1	CASTRWEVHTEAFF
TRBV7-6	TRBJ1-4	CASSLNRGVTNEKLFF